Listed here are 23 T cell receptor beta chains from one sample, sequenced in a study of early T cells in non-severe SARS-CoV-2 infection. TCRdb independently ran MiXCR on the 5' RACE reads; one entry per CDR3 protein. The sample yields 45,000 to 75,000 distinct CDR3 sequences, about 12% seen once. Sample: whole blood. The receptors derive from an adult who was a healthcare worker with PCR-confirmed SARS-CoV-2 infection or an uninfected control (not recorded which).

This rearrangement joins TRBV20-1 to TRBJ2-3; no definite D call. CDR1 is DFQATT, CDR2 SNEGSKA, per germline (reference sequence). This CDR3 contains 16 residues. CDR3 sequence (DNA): TGCAGCGCGAGACCCCCTGGGCGGACCTTCACAGATACGCAGTATTTT. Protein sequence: CSARPPGRTFTDTQYF.

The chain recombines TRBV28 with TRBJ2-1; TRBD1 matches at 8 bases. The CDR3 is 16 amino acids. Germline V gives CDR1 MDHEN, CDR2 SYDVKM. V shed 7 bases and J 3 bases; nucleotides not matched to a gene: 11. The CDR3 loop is CASKGVDRANYNEQFF. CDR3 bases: TGTGCCAGCAAAGGAGTGGACAGGGCCAACTACAATGAGCAGTTCTTC.

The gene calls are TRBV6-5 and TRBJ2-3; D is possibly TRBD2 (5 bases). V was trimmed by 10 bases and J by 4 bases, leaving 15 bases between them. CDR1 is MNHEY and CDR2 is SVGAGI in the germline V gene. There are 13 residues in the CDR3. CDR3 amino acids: CAISRERADTQYF. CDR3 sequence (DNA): TGTGCCATTTCCAGAGAGAGGGCAGATACGCAGTATTTT.

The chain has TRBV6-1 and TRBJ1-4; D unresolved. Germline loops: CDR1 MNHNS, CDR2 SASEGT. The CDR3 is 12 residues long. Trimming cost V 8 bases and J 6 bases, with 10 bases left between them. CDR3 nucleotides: TGTGCCAGCTCCCCTCCGGATGAAAAACTGTTTTTT. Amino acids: CASSPPDEKLFF.

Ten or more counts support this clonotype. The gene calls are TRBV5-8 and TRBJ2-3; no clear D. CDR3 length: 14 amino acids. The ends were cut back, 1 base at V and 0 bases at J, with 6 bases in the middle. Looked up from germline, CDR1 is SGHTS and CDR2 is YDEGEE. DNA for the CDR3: TGTGCCAGCAGCTTGTACGGCAGCACAGATACGCAGTATTTT. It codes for CASSLYGSTDTQYF.

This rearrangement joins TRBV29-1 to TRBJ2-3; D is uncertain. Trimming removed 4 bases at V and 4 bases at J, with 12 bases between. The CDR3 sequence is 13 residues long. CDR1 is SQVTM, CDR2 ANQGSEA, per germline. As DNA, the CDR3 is TGCAGCGTTGTCTCCGCGATTTCAGATACGCAGTATTTT. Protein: CSVVSAISDTQYF.

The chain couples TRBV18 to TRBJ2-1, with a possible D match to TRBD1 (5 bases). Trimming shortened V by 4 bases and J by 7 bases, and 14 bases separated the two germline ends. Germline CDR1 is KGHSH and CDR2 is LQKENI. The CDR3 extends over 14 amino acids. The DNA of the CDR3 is TGTGCCAGCTCACTTTATTCAGGGAAGAATGAGCAGTTCTTC. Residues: CASSLYSGKNEQFF. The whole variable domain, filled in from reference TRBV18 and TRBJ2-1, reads NAGVMQNPRHLVRRRGQEARLRCSPMKGHSHVYWYRQLPEEGLKFMVYLQKENIIDESGMPKERFSAEFPKEGPSILRIQQVVRGDSAAYFCASSLYSGKNEQFFGPGTRLTVL.

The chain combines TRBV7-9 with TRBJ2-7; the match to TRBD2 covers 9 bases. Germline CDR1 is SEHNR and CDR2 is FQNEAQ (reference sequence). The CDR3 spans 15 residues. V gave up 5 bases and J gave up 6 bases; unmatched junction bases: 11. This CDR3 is CASSLAGGRAGEQYF. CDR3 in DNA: TGTGCCAGCAGCCTCGCGGGAGGGAGGGCTGGCGAGCAGTACTTC.

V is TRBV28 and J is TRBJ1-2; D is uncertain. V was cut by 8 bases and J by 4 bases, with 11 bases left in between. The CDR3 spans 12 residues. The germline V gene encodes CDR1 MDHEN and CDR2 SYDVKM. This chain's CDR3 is CASHEEIYGYTF. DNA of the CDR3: TGTGCCAGCCACGAAGAGATCTATGGCTACACCTTC.

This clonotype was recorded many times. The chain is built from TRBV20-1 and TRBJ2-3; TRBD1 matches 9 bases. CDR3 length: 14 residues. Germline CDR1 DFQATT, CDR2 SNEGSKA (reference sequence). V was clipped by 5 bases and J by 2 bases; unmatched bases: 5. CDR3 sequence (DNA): TGCAGTGCTTGGTGGACAGGGGCCACAGATACGCAGTATTTT. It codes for CSAWWTGATDTQYF.

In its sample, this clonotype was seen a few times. In nucleotides, the CDR3 is TGTGCCAGCAGAACTGAGGGGGGCAACGGCTACACCTTC. Translation gives CASRTEGGNGYTF. The chain uses TRBV2 and TRBJ1-2, with D tentatively TRBD1 (6 bases). The CDR3 is 13 amino acids. Per germline, CDR1 SNHLY and CDR2 FYNNEI. Trimming stripped 6 bases from V and 8 bases from J, with 16 bases between. The complete variable domain, with remaining parts taken from reference TRBV2 and TRBJ1-2, reads EPEVTQTPSHQVTQMGQEVILRCVPISNHLYFYWYRQILGQKVEFLVSFYNNEISEKSEIFDDQFSVERPDGSNFTLKIRSTKLEDSAMYFCASRTEGGNGYTFGSGTRLTVV.

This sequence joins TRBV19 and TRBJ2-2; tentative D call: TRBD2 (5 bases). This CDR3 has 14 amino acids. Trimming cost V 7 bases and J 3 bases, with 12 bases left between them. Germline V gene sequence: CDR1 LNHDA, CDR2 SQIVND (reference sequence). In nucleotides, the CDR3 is TGTGCCAGTACTCTAGAGGGATACACCGGGGAGCTGTTTTTT. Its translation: CASTLEGYTGELFF.

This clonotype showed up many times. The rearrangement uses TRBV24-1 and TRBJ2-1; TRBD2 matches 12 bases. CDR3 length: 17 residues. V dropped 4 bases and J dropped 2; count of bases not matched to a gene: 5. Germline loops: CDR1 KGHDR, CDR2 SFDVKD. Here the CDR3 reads CATSETSGSTPYNEQFF. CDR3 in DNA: TGTGCCACCAGTGAGACTAGCGGGAGTACCCCCTACAATGAGCAGTTCTTC.

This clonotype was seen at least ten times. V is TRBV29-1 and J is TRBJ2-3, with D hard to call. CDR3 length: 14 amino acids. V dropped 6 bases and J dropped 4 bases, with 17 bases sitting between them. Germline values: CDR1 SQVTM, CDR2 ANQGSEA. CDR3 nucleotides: TGCAGCGTCGCCATCCCACCCGCGGCAGATACGCAGTATTTT. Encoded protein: CSVAIPPAADTQYF.

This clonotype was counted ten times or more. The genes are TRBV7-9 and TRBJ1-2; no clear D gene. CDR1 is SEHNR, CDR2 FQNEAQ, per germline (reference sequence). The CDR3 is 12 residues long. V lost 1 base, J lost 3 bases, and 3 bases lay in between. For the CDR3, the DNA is TGTGCCAGCAGCTTAGATTACTATGGCTACACCTTC. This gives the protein CASSLDYYGYTF.

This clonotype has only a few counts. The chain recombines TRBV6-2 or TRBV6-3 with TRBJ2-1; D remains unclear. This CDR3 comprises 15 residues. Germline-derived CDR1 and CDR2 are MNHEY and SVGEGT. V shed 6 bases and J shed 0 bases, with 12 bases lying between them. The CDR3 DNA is TGTGCCAGCAGAGAAGACACCCTCTCCTACAATGAGCAGTTCTTC. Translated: CASREDTLSYNEQFF.

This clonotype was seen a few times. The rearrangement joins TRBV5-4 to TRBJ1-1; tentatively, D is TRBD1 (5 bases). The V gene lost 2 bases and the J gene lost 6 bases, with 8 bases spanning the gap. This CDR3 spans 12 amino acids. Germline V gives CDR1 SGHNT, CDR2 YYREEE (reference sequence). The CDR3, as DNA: TGTGCCAGCAGCTTTCGGGGGGCTGAAGCTTTCTTT. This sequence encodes CASSFRGAEAFF. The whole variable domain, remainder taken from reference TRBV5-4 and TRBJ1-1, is ETGVTQSPTHLIKTRGQQVTLRCSSQSGHNTVSWYQQALGQGPQFIFQYYREEENGRGNFPPRFSGLQFPNYSSELNVNALELDDSALYLCASSFRGAEAFFGQGTRLTVV.

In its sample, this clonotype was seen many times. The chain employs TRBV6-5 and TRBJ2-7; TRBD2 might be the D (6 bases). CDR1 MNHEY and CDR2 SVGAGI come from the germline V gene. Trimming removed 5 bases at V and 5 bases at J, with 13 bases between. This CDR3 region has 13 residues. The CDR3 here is CASSILASHEQYF. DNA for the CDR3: TGTGCCAGCAGTATACTAGCTAGCCACGAGCAGTACTTC.

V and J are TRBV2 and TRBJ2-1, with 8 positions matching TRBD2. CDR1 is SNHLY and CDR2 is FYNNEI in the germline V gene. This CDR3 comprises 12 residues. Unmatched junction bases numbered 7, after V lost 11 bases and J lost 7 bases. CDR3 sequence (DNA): TGTGCCGGGGGACTAGATTTTAATGAGCAGTTCTTC. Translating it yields CAGGLDFNEQFF.

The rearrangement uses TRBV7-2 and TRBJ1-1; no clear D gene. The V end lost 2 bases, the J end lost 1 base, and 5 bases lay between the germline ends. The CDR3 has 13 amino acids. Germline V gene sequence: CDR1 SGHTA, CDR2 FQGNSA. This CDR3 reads CASSLTRNTEAFF. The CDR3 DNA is TGTGCCAGCAGCTTAACCAGGAACACTGAAGCTTTCTTT.

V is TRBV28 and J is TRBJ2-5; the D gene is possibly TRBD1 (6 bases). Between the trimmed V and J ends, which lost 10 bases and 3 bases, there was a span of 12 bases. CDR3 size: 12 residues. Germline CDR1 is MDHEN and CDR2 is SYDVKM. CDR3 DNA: TGTGCCACGACCGCAGGGGAAGAGACCCAGTACTTC. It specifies CATTAGEETQYF. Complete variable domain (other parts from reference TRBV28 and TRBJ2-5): DVKVTQSSRYLVKRTGEKVFLECVQDMDHENMFWYRQDPGLGLRLIYFSYDVKMKEKGDIPEGYSVSREKKERFSLILESASTNQTSMYLCATTAGEETQYFGPGTRLLVL.

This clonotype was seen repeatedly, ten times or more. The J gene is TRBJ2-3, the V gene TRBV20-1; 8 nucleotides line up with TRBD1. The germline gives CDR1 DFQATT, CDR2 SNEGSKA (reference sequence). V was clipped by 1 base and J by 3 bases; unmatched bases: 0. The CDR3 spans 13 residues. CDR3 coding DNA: TGCAGTGCTAGAGGACAGGGGACAGATACGCAGTATTTT. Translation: CSARGQGTDTQYF.

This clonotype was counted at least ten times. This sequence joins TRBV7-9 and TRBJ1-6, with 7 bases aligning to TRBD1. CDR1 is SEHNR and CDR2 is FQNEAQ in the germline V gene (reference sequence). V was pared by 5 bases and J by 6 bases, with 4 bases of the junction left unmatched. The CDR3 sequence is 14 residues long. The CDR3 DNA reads TGTGCCAGCAGCCTGGGACAGCGTAATTCACCCCTCCACTTT. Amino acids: CASSLGQRNSPLHF.